Shown below are 8 T cell receptor beta chains from a single sample sequenced in a study of T cells in Graves' hyperthyroidism and ophthalmopathy. TCR beta CDR3 regions were amplified from RNA. First-round RT-PCR targeting the TCR CDR3 was performed with the HTBI primer set. TCRdb recomputed calls from the multiplex PCR reads with MiXCR, one row per CDR3 protein. The sample yields 300,000 to 400,000 distinct CDR3 sequences, approximately 18% seen once. Sequencing was carried out using blood. The receptors originated from a woman aged 45-65 years with Graves' hyperthyroidism.

In its sample, this clonotype was seen many times. J is TRBJ2-3 and V is TRBV20-1; 9 nucleotides agree with TRBD2. The germline gives CDR1 DFQATT, CDR2 SNEGSKA (reference sequence). CDR3 length: 14 amino acids. V gave up 3 bases and J gave up 1 base; unmatched junction bases: 2. CDR3 protein: CSARSSGGTDTQYF. The CDR3 DNA sequence: TGCAGTGCTAGGTCTAGCGGGGGCACAGATACGCAGTATTTT.

This sequence joins TRBV29-1 and TRBJ2-2, with TRBD2 matching over 7 bases. The CDR3 covers 13 residues. With V trimmed by 7 bases and J by 4 bases, 6 bases remained unmatched. The germline CDR1 and CDR2 sequences are SQVTM and ANQGSEA. The CDR3 coding sequence is TGCAGCGGGACTAGGGGTAGCACCGGGGAGCTGTTTTTT. The encoded protein is CSGTRGSTGELFF.

The chain employs TRBV20-1 and TRBJ2-1; 14 nucleotides align to TRBD2. The V gene's germline CDR1 is DFQATT and CDR2 SNEGSKA (reference sequence). With 3 bases clipped from V and 8 bases from J, the junction kept 12 bases outside the gene matches. This CDR3 spans 17 amino acids. The CDR3 sequence: CSASVPPGLAGEYEQFF. The CDR3 nucleotides are TGCAGTGCTAGCGTCCCTCCGGGACTAGCGGGGGAGTATGAGCAGTTCTTC.

The rearrangement links TRBV5-1 to TRBJ2-3; the match to TRBD2 covers 7 bases. CDR3 length: 16 residues. The germline V gene has CDR1 SGHRS and CDR2 YFSETQ. Losses at the gene ends were 4 bases for V and 1 base for J; bases not matched to a gene: 9. CDR3 nucleotides: TGCGCCAGCAGCCTAGTTTCGGCGGGGGGCACAGATACGCAGTATTTT. Encoded protein: CASSLVSAGGTDTQYF.

J is TRBJ2-3 and V is TRBV24-1, with D possibly TRBD1 on 6 matching bases. The CDR3 has 13 amino acids. V lost 4 bases and J lost 4, with 8 bases in between. Germline-derived CDR1 and CDR2 are KGHDR and SFDVKD. Written as DNA, the CDR3 is TGTGCCACCAGTGAGTCAGGGGCAGATACGCAGTATTTT. Amino acid sequence: CATSESGADTQYF.

The V call is TRBV6-1, the J call TRBJ2-3; 12 nucleotides align to TRBD2. The germline CDR1 and CDR2 sequences are MNHNS and SASEGT. After removal of 8 bases from V and 4 bases from J, the junction contained 7 bases not matched to a gene. This CDR3 contains 15 residues. CDR3 nucleotide sequence: TGTGCCAGCGGGCCCCTAGCGGGAGGGCCAGATACGCAGTATTTT. It encodes CASGPLAGGPDTQYF.

This clonotype was observed a single time. Since a much larger clone is just one base distant, this may be a read error. This sequence joins TRBV20-1 and TRBJ1-5; D is perhaps TRBD1 (5 bases). The CDR3 loop spans 16 amino acids. Germline CDR1 DFQATT, CDR2 SNEGSKA (reference sequence). The CDR3 DNA reads as TGCAGTGTTAGAGATAGGAGGGGTGGGAGCAATCAGCCCCAGCATTTT. Residues: CSVRDRRGGSNQPQHF.

This clonotype was counted between two and nine times. This chain joins TRBV19 and TRBJ1-1, with 9 bases fitting TRBD1. With V trimmed by 5 bases and J by 9 bases, 10 bases remained unmatched. Per the germline V gene, CDR1 is LNHDA and CDR2 is SQIVND (reference sequence). The CDR3 loop spans 14 amino acids. CDR3 DNA sequence: TGTGCCAGTAGTGACAGGGGGACGGTACTCAAAGCTTTCTTT. Its protein product is CASSDRGTVLKAFF.